The 26 T cell receptor beta chains in this list originate from one sample, sequenced in a study of follicular helper T cells after annual influenza vaccination. Sequencing was performed with immunoSEQ multiplex PCR; in TCRdb, only in-frame clones are kept and a portion is missing. The sample holds 10,000 or so clones; around 79% are singletons and the top ten take approximately 0.88%. This sample comprised CXCR5- memory CD4+ T cells sorted from blood, obtained 6 weeks after influenza vaccination. These receptors were obtained from an adult who received the influenza vaccine.

V is TRBV9 and J is TRBJ2-7; 7 bases are shared with TRBD1. The CDR3 extends over 15 amino acids. V dropped 4 bases and J dropped 3; count of bases not matched to a gene: 10. CDR1 is SGDLS, CDR2 YYNGEE, per germline. The CDR3, as DNA: TGTGCCAGCAGCCCCTATCAAGACAGGGTCTACGAGCAGTACTTC. Protein sequence: CASSPYQDRVYEQYF. Looking up the rest from reference TRBV9 and TRBJ2-7 gives the full variable domain: DSGVTQTPKHLITATGQRVTLRCSPRSGDLSVYWYQQSLDQGLQFLIQYYNGEERAKGNILERFSAQQFPDLHSELNLSSLELGDSALYFCASSPYQDRVYEQYFGPGTRLTVT.

The CDR3 loop is CGLSKRGDGGEQFF. CDR3 sequence (DNA): TGCGGGCTCAGCAAGCGGGGGGACGGTGGTGAGCAGTTCTTC. The V call is TRBV29-1, the J call TRBJ2-1; TRBD2 matches at 9 bases. Germline CDR1 is SQVTM and CDR2 is ANQGSEA. The CDR3 is made up of 14 amino acids.

The chain couples TRBV5-5 to TRBJ2-7, with 11 positions matching TRBD1. J lost 0 bases, V lost 0 bases, and 5 bases had no gene match. CDR1 SGHKS and CDR2 YYEKEE come from the germline V gene (reference sequence). This CDR3 is 17 amino acids long. CDR3 loop: CASSLASGQGVSYEQYF. The CDR3 DNA is TGTGCCAGCAGCTTGGCCTCGGGACAGGGGGTCTCCTACGAGCAGTACTTC.

The rearrangement uses TRBV27 and TRBJ2-2, with no clear D. V lost 5 bases and J lost 7, with 8 bases in between. The CDR3 spans 12 residues. CDR1 and CDR2 (germline): MNHEY, SMNVEV (reference sequence). CDR3 sequence reads: CASSARVGELFF. DNA of the CDR3: TGTGCCAGCAGTGCTCGGGTCGGGGAGCTGTTTTTT.

The chain uses TRBV19 and TRBJ2-3; D is possibly TRBD1 or TRBD2 (5 bases each). Germline CDR1 is LNHDA and CDR2 is SQIVND (reference sequence). This CDR3 is 16 amino acids long. V lost 7 bases, J lost 2 bases, and 19 bases lay in between. Written as DNA, the CDR3 is TGTGCCAGTAACTCGGGGACGGCAGGGCTCACAGATACGCAGTATTTT. The encoded protein is CASNSGTAGLTDTQYF.

The V and J genes are TRBV9 and TRBJ2-3; D remains ambiguous. CDR1 is SGDLS and CDR2 is YYNGEE in the germline V gene. CDR3 size: 12 residues. V was pared by 7 bases and J by 0 bases, with 6 bases between. In nucleotides, the CDR3 is TGTGCCAGCGGACGGAGCACAGATACGCAGTATTTT. This codes for CASGRSTDTQYF.

This clone has only a few counts. The V gene is TRBV5-5, the J gene TRBJ2-7; D possibly corresponds to TRBD1 (6 bases). The CDR3 consists of 17 residues. The germline V and J ends were trimmed by 4 bases and 2 bases, with 22 bases remaining between them. CDR1 is SGHKS and CDR2 is YYEKEE in the germline V gene (reference sequence). CDR3 protein: CASSPRYDRTLPYEQYF. As DNA, the CDR3 is TGTGCCAGCAGCCCCCGTTACGACAGGACCTTACCCTACGAGCAGTACTTC.

The genes are TRBV5-1 and TRBJ2-3; 13 positions agree with TRBD2. V shed 5 bases and J 2 bases; nucleotides not matched to a gene: 5. Germline CDR1 reads SGHRS; CDR2 reads YFSETQ. This CDR3 contains 16 residues. CDR3 bases: TGCGCCAGCAGTCTCGGGACTAGCGGGGCCACAGATACGCAGTATTTT. Protein product: CASSLGTSGATDTQYF.

The rearrangement uses TRBV14 and TRBJ1-2; D is ambiguous. Looked up from germline, CDR1 is SGHDN and CDR2 is FVKESK. Trimming stripped 0 bases from V and 3 bases from J, with 5 bases between. The CDR3 runs to 13 residues. CDR3: CASSQELDYGYTF. Written as DNA, the CDR3 is TGTGCCAGCAGCCAAGAGCTGGACTATGGCTACACCTTC. The variable domain in full, completed from reference TRBV14 and TRBJ1-2, reads EAGVTQFPSHSVIEKGQTVTLRCDPISGHDNLYWYRRVMGKEIKFLLHFVKESKQDESGMPNNRFLAERTGGTYSTLKVQPAELEDSGVYFCASSQELDYGYTFGSGTRLTVV.

This clone was found once. The genes are TRBV28 and TRBJ1-4, with 8 nucleotides matching TRBD1. The junction had 2 bases not matched to a gene; V was cut back by 6 bases and J by 11 bases. Germline CDR1 reads MDHEN; CDR2 reads SYDVKM. This CDR3 contains 11 residues. CDR3 amino acids: CASSRDRKLFF. CDR3 coding DNA: TGTGCCAGCAGCCGGGACAGGAAACTGTTTTTT.

This clone was seen just once. The chain carries TRBV29-1 and TRBJ2-4; D is possibly TRBD1 (5 bases). Germline V gene data show CDR1 as SQVTM and CDR2 as ANQGSEA. Trimming pared 5 bases from V and 1 base from J, leaving 12 bases between. This CDR3 has 14 amino acids. The CDR3 DNA follows: TGCAGCGTTCAGGGCAGGGCGGCCAAAAACATTCAGTACTTC. This sequence encodes CSVQGRAAKNIQYF.

The chain has TRBV7-3 and TRBJ1-1; tentatively, D is TRBD1 (5 bases). The CDR3 contains 15 residues. The V end lost 0 bases, the J end lost 4 bases, and 12 bases lay between the germline ends. Germline CDR1 SGHTA, CDR2 FQGTGA. The CDR3 nucleotides are TGTGCCAGCAGCTTAACGGGGCCGGGAGGCACTGAAGCTTTCTTT. This sequence encodes CASSLTGPGGTEAFF.

V is TRBV7-8 and J is TRBJ2-2, with D perhaps assigned TRBD1 or TRBD2 (5 bases each). Between the trimmed V and J ends, which lost 7 bases and 4 bases, there was a span of 16 bases. The CDR3 extends over 15 amino acids. CDR1 and CDR2 from the germline V gene are SGHVS and FQNEAQ. CDR3 residues: CASNPERGPTGELFF. CDR3 sequence (DNA): TGTGCCAGCAACCCCGAACGGGGACCCACCGGGGAGCTGTTTTTT.

The V call is TRBV5-4, the J call TRBJ1-2; D is uncertain. The germline V and J ends were trimmed by 0 bases and 3 bases, with 12 bases remaining between them. Per the germline V gene, CDR1 is SGHNT and CDR2 is YYREEE (reference sequence). This CDR3 region has 15 residues. The CDR3 nucleotides read TGTGCCAGCAGCTTGGGGGCTTCCCAATACTATGGCTACACCTTC. As protein: CASSLGASQYYGYTF.

This sequence joins TRBV25-1 and TRBJ2-3; D remains ambiguous. This CDR3 is 14 amino acids long. Germline values: CDR1 MGHDK, CDR2 SYGVNS. Trimming took 5 bases from V and 6 from J, leaving 15 bases between them. This chain's CDR3 is CASSSPSLGDTQYF. CDR3 nucleotide sequence: TGTGCCAGCAGTTCACCATCCCTAGGGGATACGCAGTATTTT.

This clone was observed a handful of times. This chain links TRBV10-1 with TRBJ1-1; unclear D gene. The CDR3 runs 14 residues. From germline, CDR1 is WNHNN and CDR2 SYGVQD (reference sequence). Trimming removed 4 bases at V and 1 base at J, with 10 bases between. For the CDR3, the DNA is TGCGCCAGCAGTGTGGCCAGTCCGAACACTGAAGCTTTCTTT. Translating it yields CASSVASPNTEAFF.

This CDR3 is CASSLYGTQEPFF. The DNA for the CDR3 is TGCGCCAGCAGCTTGTACGGGACCCAAGAGCCTTTCTTT. The chain recombines TRBV5-1 with TRBJ1-1; a weak D match, TRBD1 (5 bases). Germline V gene lookup returns CDR1 SGHRS and CDR2 YFSETQ. The V end was cut by 1 base, the J end by 12 bases, with 16 bases between. This CDR3 comprises 13 residues.

The chain couples TRBV6-1 to TRBJ1-5; tentatively, D is TRBD1 (6 bases). The length of the CDR3 is 16 residues. V gave up 2 bases and J gave up 2 bases, with 13 bases separating them. Germline CDR1 and CDR2: MNHNS and SASEGT. CDR3 nucleotides: TGTGCCAGCAGTGAATCAGGGGTTTTCGGCAATCAGCCCCAGCATTTT. Translated: CASSESGVFGNQPQHF.

The rearrangement uses TRBV5-5 and TRBJ2-5, with 9 bases fitting TRBD2. This CDR3 comprises 15 residues. With V trimmed by 1 base and J by 5 bases, 6 bases remained unmatched. CDR1 is SGHKS and CDR2 is YYEKEE in the germline V gene (reference sequence). This chain's CDR3 is CASSLLAGLRETQYF. The CDR3 region has the DNA TGTGCCAGCAGCTTGCTAGCGGGGTTAAGGGAGACCCAGTACTTC.

The J gene is TRBJ1-1, the V gene TRBV19, with a possible D match to TRBD1 (6 bases). V was cut by 8 bases and J by 4 bases, with 17 bases left in between. The CDR3 length is 14 residues. Germline V gene lookup returns CDR1 LNHDA and CDR2 SQIVND (reference sequence). The DNA of the CDR3 is TGTGCCAGTGGGGAACAGGGTTTGGGCACTGAAGCTTTCTTT. It encodes CASGEQGLGTEAFF.

The V gene is TRBV5-1, the J gene TRBJ2-7; D gene ambiguous. The germline V gene encodes CDR1 SGHRS and CDR2 YFSETQ. CDR3 length: 14 amino acids. The V end lost 0 bases, the J end lost 1 base, and 8 bases lay between the germline ends. The CDR3 DNA reads TGCGCCAGCAGCTTGGGTGGGGTTTCCTACGAGCAGTACTTC. It specifies CASSLGGVSYEQYF.

J is TRBJ2-3 and V is TRBV6-5; D remains ambiguous. This CDR3 region has 15 residues. Germline V gives CDR1 MNHEY, CDR2 SVGAGI. Trimming cost V 6 bases and J 3 bases, with 16 bases left between them. The CDR3 sequence: CASSPQVWQTDTQYF. In nucleotides, the CDR3 is TGTGCCAGCAGCCCCCAGGTTTGGCAGACAGATACGCAGTATTTT.

V gene TRBV5-6 combines with J gene TRBJ1-2, with 7 positions matching TRBD1. Trimming took 4 bases from V and 4 from J; bases not matched to a gene: 4. CDR1 and CDR2 (germline): SGHDT, YYEEEE. CDR3 size: 13 residues. Here the CDR3 reads CASSRQGIYGYTF. The CDR3 DNA is TGTGCCAGCAGCCGACAGGGCATCTATGGCTACACCTTC.

This clone was observed a single time. J is TRBJ1-1 and V is TRBV2, with D perhaps TRBD1 (6 bases). Germline V lookup: CDR1 SNHLY, CDR2 FYNNEI. The germline V and J ends were trimmed by 6 bases and 4 bases, with 12 bases remaining between them. The CDR3 is made up of 13 amino acids. The CDR3 coding sequence is TGTGCCAGCAGAACACAGGGTGGCACTGAAGCTTTCTTT. Translation: CASRTQGGTEAFF.

This rearrangement joins TRBV11-3 to TRBJ2-3; D perhaps matches TRBD2 (6 bases). Germline V CDR1 and CDR2: SGHNT, YENEEA. V was cut by 5 bases and J by 0 bases, with 9 bases left in between. The CDR3 runs 14 residues. CDR3 bases: TGTGCCAGCAGCCTGGGGAGGAGCACAGATACGCAGTATTTT. Translation gives CASSLGRSTDTQYF.

The chain has TRBV11-2 and TRBJ2-1, with 11 bases that match TRBD2. CDR1 SGHAT and CDR2 FQNNGV come from the germline V gene. J was trimmed by 7 bases and V by 3 bases; bases with no gene match: 11. The CDR3 spans 17 residues. This chain's CDR3 is CASSLIPLAGGANEQFF. CDR3 coding DNA: TGTGCCAGCAGCTTGATTCCTTTAGCGGGGGGGGCAAATGAGCAGTTCTTC.